This TCR beta chain emerged from a study of identical twins. A universal primer site was incorporated via template switching, and the cDNA contained unique molecular identifiers. TCRdb processed the 5' RACE reads anew with MiXCR; each CDR3 protein has one entry. Of approximately 220,000 distinct CDR3 sequences in the sample, around 8% were seen once. Whole-study results and caveats: The presence of invariant MAIT and iNKT cells could partly confound analyses of zero-insertion sequences.

The CDR3 spans 13 residues. The V gene's germline CDR1 is SSHAT and CDR2 FNYEAQ (reference sequence). This clonotype was recorded a few times. Its target is not known. The junction shows a germline mismatch at one end, possibly a read error. Separately, the same data were catalogued under a study of yellow fever vaccine responses in identical twins. From that paper: The T cell response to vaccination in identical twins was reportedly partly convergent and partly personalized.

The chain has TRBV7-7 and TRBJ2-5; maybe TRBD2 (5 bases). The source of this sequence is a woman between 18 and 29 years old in good health. Sequenced sample: memory (CD45RO+) T cells sorted from blood. CDR3 in DNA: TGTGCTAGCAGCATGTCCCGGGGAGAGACCCAGTACTTC. This encodes CASSMSRGETQYF.